This T cell receptor beta chain derives from a study of blood T cells in healthy people across ages. Germline assignment: CDR1 MNHEY and CDR2 SVGAGI. The CDR3 is made up of 13 amino acids. Trimming shortened V by 2 bases and J by 2 bases, and 1 base separated the two germline ends. This clonotype was found a few times. The target antigen is unknown. Study findings and constraints: Among long-lived donors, naive CD4+ cells were more numerous and diversity higher than in aged donors. The unsorted PBMCs prevented any conclusive comparison of naive versus antigen-experienced cells. Investigators viewed diversity estimates from one million T cells as underestimates, the study reported.

A J-beta primer mix and a sample-barcoded 5' primer were used in a second PCR of roughly 6 to 11 cycles. Each CDR3 protein is one row after TCRdb ran MiXCR on the 5' RACE reads. Among more than 1.4 million distinct CDR3 sequences listed, 42% were seen once. Sequencing was done on a sample of blood. The V call is TRBV6-5, the J call TRBJ1-6; D not certain. The clonotype comes from a young woman in good health. CDR3 region: CASSYAYNSPLHF. CDR3 nucleotides: TGTGCCAGCAGTTACGCCTATAATTCACCCCTCCACTTT.